The following is a T cell receptor (beta chain) sequence with its context. TCRbeta library construction was performed incorporating unique molecular identifiers. TCRdb re-derived calls from the PCR reads in MiXCR, one entry per CDR3 protein. In the table there are roughly 610,000 distinct CDR3 sequences, more than 9% of which are singletons. The CDR3 totals 13 residues. Germline assignment: CDR1 SGHTA and CDR2 FQGNSA. V lost 0 bases, J lost 5 bases, and 7 bases lay in between. This record belongs to a study of T-cell reconstitution after alpha-beta-depleted transplantation in children. The specimen comprised PBMCs from the stem cell graft donor, sampled from the stem cell graft. The V call is TRBV7-2, the J call TRBJ1-2, with D tentatively TRBD1 (5 bases). The origin of this receptor is a human donor who donated a stem cell graft to a child with acute myeloid leukemia. The CDR3 sequence: CASSLAAGYGYTF. CDR3 coding DNA: TGTGCCAGCAGCTTAGCGGCAGGGTATGGCTACACCTTC.